This is a list of T cell receptor beta chains from one sample in a study of radiotherapy plus CTLA-4 blockade in lung cancer. Produced via immunoSEQ multiplex PCR; TCRdb's table is partial and in-frame only. This table has 30,000 or so clones, 60% to 75% appearing once. This sample comprised peripheral blood, obtained from a patient treated with radiotherapy plus ipilimumab. The receptor set was obtained from a human donor with non-small cell lung cancer whose response to radiotherapy plus ipilimumab could not be evaluated. CDR3s include the opening cysteine and the closing phenylalanine or tryptophan. The D gene is left open where the match is weak. Size tells how often a clone was seen (once, few, many) or the class of an expanded clone, and some rows leave it out.

J	size	V	D	CDR3	DNA
TRBJ2-1	few	TRBV2	TRBD2	CASSEGISGRAIF	TGTGCCAGCAGTGAAGGAATAAGCGGGAGGGCGATCTTC
TRBJ2-7	once	TRBV6-6	NA	CASSSPLPGSYEQYF	TGTGCCAGCAGCTCGCCTCTCCCAGGGTCCTACGAGCAGTACTTC
TRBJ1-5	NA	TRBV28	TRBD1	CASSPRGRGGNQPQHF	TGTGCCAGCAGTCCCAGGGGGCGAGGGGGCAATCAGCCCCAGCATTTT
TRBJ2-7	few	TRBV29-1	TRBD1	CSVAKNPGGEQYF	TGCAGCGTCGCTAAGAACCCAGGGGGCGAGCAGTACTTC
TRBJ2-5	NA	TRBV2	NA	CASSKDIQETQYF	TGTGCCAGCAGTAAAGACATCCAAGAGACCCAGTACTTC
TRBJ1-1	NA	TRBV2	NA	CASSVSGVNTEAFF	TGTGCCAGCAGTGTAAGCGGGGTAAACACTGAAGCTTTCTTT
TRBJ2-7	NA	TRBV18	NA	CASSRSGSYEQYF	TGTGCCAGCTCCCGCTCGGGGAGCTACGAGCAGTACTTC
TRBJ2-3	NA	TRBV11-2	TRBD2	CASSLVRLAGAADTQYF	TGTGCCAGCAGCTTAGTCCGACTAGCGGGAGCGGCAGATACGCAGTATTTT
TRBJ2-7	NA	TRBV6-1	NA	CASQPRAPPYEQYF	TGTGCCAGCCAACCAAGAGCGCCCCCCTACGAGCAGTACTTC
TRBJ2-1	once	TRBV7-7	TRBD2	CASSSGASGYNEQFF	TGTGCCAGCAGCTCCGGGGCTAGCGGTTACAATGAGCAGTTCTTC
TRBJ1-2	NA	TRBV5-1	NA	CASSLGSGGANYGYTF	TGCGCCAGCAGCTTGGGCTCGGGAGGGGCAAACTATGGCTACACCTTC